This T cell receptor beta chain was found in a study of OX40 agonist ivuxolimab in advanced cancers. The table came from immunoSEQ multiplex PCR; TCRdb's copy has only in-frame clones and leaves some out. The data contain over 55,000 clones, less than 95% of them seen just once; the ten biggest clones take up 14% to 15%. CDR3 length: 15 amino acids. Looked up from germline, CDR1 is LNHDA and CDR2 is SQIVND (reference sequence). V shed 1 base and J shed 6 bases, with 14 bases lying between them. The chain recombines TRBV19 with TRBJ2-3; D tentatively reads TRBD1 or TRBD2 (5 bases each). This clonotype was obtained from an adult with an advanced solid tumor such as melanoma, head and neck, liver or kidney cancer. The source material was CD4+ or CD8+ T cells sorted from blood, sampled in a trial of the OX40 agonist ivuxolimab. The CDR3 reads CASSIGGPGGDTQYF. In DNA form, the CDR3 reads TGTGCCAGTAGTATAGGGGGACCCGGTGGTGATACGCAGTATTTT.